This is a list of T cell receptor beta chains from one sample in a study of shared clonotypes between healthy human individuals. Using immunoSEQ multiplex PCR, the repertoire was profiled, and TCRdb retains in-frame clones only, with some absent. The sample consists of under 1,900,000 clones, approximately 98.5% of them appearing once. Material: naive CD4+ T cells sorted from blood. The receptors originated from a man between 25 and 39 years old in good health. Both conserved end residues are part of each CDR3. A D gene is named only where the DNA matches it firmly. Rows give clone size only sometimes, using once, few, many, or a class for an expanded clone.

CDR3 length	J gene	clone size	V gene	D gene	CDR3 protein	CDR3 DNA
15	TRBJ2-3	-	TRBV7-9	TRBD2	CASVKRELSTDTQYF	TGTGCCAGTGTGAAGCGGGAGCTTTCCACAGATACGCAGTATTTT
18	TRBJ2-3	-	TRBV4-1	TRBD2	CASSQELLAGPSTDTQYF	TGCGCCAGCAGCCAAGAGTTACTAGCGGGGCCTAGCACAGATACGCAGTATTTT
15	TRBJ1-4	-	TRBV28	TRBD1	CASSFTGTGREKLFF	TGTGCCAGCAGCTTCACCGGGACAGGGCGTGAAAAACTGTTTTTT
13	TRBJ1-3	-	TRBV2	-	CASRSGRGNTIYF	TGTGCCAGCAGATCGGGGAGGGGAAACACCATATATTTT
14	TRBJ2-5	-	TRBV5-1	TRBD2	CASGTSGFKETQYF	TGCGCCAGCGGGACTAGCGGGTTTAAAGAGACCCAGTACTTC
16	TRBJ2-7	-	TRBV4-3	TRBD2	CASSHGTSGRAYEQYF	TGCGCCAGCAGCCATGGGACTAGCGGGAGGGCCTACGAGCAGTACTTC
14	TRBJ1-4	-	TRBV5-8	TRBD1	CASSLTGANEKLFF	TGTGCCAGCAGCTTGACAGGGGCTAATGAAAAACTGTTTTTT
16	TRBJ2-3	-	TRBV5-1	-	CASSLSWGTYGDTQYF	TGCGCCAGCAGCTTGTCTTGGGGGACCTATGGAGATACGCAGTATTTT
16	TRBJ2-3	once	TRBV10-1	TRBD2	CASSDHSGRATDTQYF	TGCGCCAGCAGTGATCATAGCGGGAGGGCGACAGATACGCAGTATTTT
10	TRBJ2-7	-	TRBV29-1	-	CSAGGSEQYF	TGCAGCGCCGGGGGTTCCGAGCAGTACTTC
15	TRBJ1-5	-	TRBV2	-	CASSEDTSINQPQHF	TGTGCCAGCAGTGAGGACACAAGCATCAATCAGCCCCAGCATTTT
16	TRBJ1-5	-	TRBV7-6	-	CASSSDLGGTGQPQHF	TGTGCCAGCAGCTCCGACCTTGGGGGGACCGGGCAGCCCCAGCATTTT
17	TRBJ2-7	-	TRBV7-9	TRBD2	CASSLATSAGEEYEQYF	TGTGCCAGCAGCTTAGCCACCTCGGCGGGAGAAGAGTACGAGCAGTACTTC
15	TRBJ2-7	-	TRBV5-1	-	CASSLSPGEIDEQYF	TGCGCCAGCAGCTTGAGTCCAGGGGAAATCGACGAGCAGTACTTC
15	TRBJ1-2	once	TRBV15	-	CATSFQGDIDYGYTF	TGTGCCACCAGCTTCCAAGGGGACATCGACTATGGCTACACCTTC
15	TRBJ2-7	-	TRBV7-8	TRBD2	CASSLTSGIVYEQYF	TGTGCCAGCAGCTTGACTAGCGGGATCGTGTACGAGCAGTACTTC
14	TRBJ2-5	-	TRBV19	TRBD1	CASSHGQGIETQYF	TGTGCCAGTAGCCACGGACAGGGGATAGAGACCCAGTACTTC
13	TRBJ2-1	-	TRBV4-3	-	CASSQATSLEQFF	TGCGCCAGCAGCCAAGCGACTAGTCTTGAGCAGTTCTTC
15	TRBJ2-5	-	TRBV5-1	-	CASSLSATSQETQYF	TGCGCCAGCAGCTTGTCTGCCACCTCCCAAGAGACCCAGTACTTC
13	TRBJ2-7	-	TRBV2	-	CASSTPQKHEQYF	TGTGCCAGCAGCACCCCTCAGAAACACGAGCAGTACTTC
16	TRBJ2-5	-	TRBV5-4	TRBD2	CASRFASGRAQETQYF	TGTGCCAGCAGATTTGCTAGCGGGAGGGCGCAAGAGACCCAGTACTTC
14	TRBJ2-7	-	TRBV18	-	CASSPGTEGNEQYF	TGTGCCAGCTCACCCGGGACCGAAGGCAACGAGCAGTACTTC
14	TRBJ1-1	-	TRBV5-6	-	CASSLVQQNTEAFF	TGTGCCAGCAGCTTGGTCCAGCAGAACACTGAAGCTTTCTTT
14	TRBJ1-2	-	TRBV6-1	-	CASSESGRVGGYTF	TGTGCCAGCAGTGAGTCTGGCAGGGTTGGTGGCTACACCTTC
19	TRBJ2-2	-	TRBV29-1	TRBD2	CSVRGVRKAGGPRTGELFF	TGCAGCGTTAGGGGGGTGAGGAAAGCGGGAGGGCCACGGACCGGGGAGCTGTTTTTT
14	TRBJ2-5	-	TRBV9	-	CASSPQLAQETQYF	TGTGCCAGCAGCCCCCAGCTTGCCCAAGAGACCCAGTACTTC
18	TRBJ2-1	-	TRBV5-1	TRBD2	CASSLRGLAGSNGDEQFF	TGCGCCAGCAGCTTGCGGGGACTAGCGGGGAGTAATGGGGATGAGCAGTTCTTC
15	TRBJ2-7	-	TRBV7-9	TRBD1	CASSLLGTGLNEQYF	TGTGCCAGCAGCTTATTAGGGACAGGGCTCAACGAGCAGTACTTC
12	TRBJ1-1	-	TRBV28	-	CASSLGDLEAFF	TGTGCCAGCAGTTTAGGTGATCTTGAAGCTTTCTTT
14	TRBJ1-2	-	TRBV14	-	CASSQSTGTYGYTF	TGTGCCAGCAGCCAGTCGACAGGCACCTATGGCTACACCTTC
17	TRBJ2-2	-	TRBV19	-	CASSIGAGDRYTGELFF	TGTGCCAGTAGTATAGGGGCCGGAGACAGGTACACCGGGGAGCTGTTTTTT
14	TRBJ2-1	-	TRBV19	-	CASSIAGTYNEQFF	TGTGCCAGTAGTATCGCTGGGACTTACAATGAGCAGTTCTTC
16	TRBJ2-5	-	TRBV11-2	TRBD1	CASSPRRQGVGETQYF	TGTGCCAGCAGCCCCCGTCGACAGGGCGTTGGCGAGACCCAGTACTTC
15	TRBJ1-4	-	TRBV9	-	CASSVAATPGEKLFF	TGTGCCAGCAGCGTAGCGGCAACCCCGGGAGAAAAACTGTTTTTT
14	TRBJ2-5	-	TRBV6-5	-	CASSYRGRIETQYF	TGTGCCAGCAGTTATCGTGGCAGGATCGAGACCCAGTACTTC
13	TRBJ1-5	-	TRBV28	-	CASSLVVLEPQHF	TGTGCCAGCAGTTTGGTTGTTTTGGAGCCCCAGCATTTT
17	TRBJ2-3	-	TRBV5-5	TRBD1	CASSLEGTGFITDTQYF	TGTGCCAGCAGCTTGGAGGGGACAGGTTTCATCACAGATACGCAGTATTTT
13	TRBJ2-1	-	TRBV30	-	CAWNLPNYNEQFF	TGTGCCTGGAATTTGCCTAACTACAATGAGCAGTTCTTC
13	TRBJ1-2	-	TRBV2	-	CASRATGTYGYTF	TGTGCCAGCAGAGCAACAGGGACCTATGGCTACACCTTC
15	TRBJ2-7	-	TRBV6-1	TRBD1	CASNQLDRVTYEQYF	TGTGCCAGCAACCAACTAGACAGGGTAACCTACGAGCAGTACTTC
15	TRBJ2-4	-	TRBV28	-	CASSLAGLSKNIQYF	TGTGCCAGCAGTTTAGCAGGTTTGAGCAAAAACATTCAGTACTTC